The 14 T cell receptor beta chains below all came from one sample that was sequenced in a study of T cell repertoires in cytomegalovirus infection. For these receptors, no antigen is known. TCRdb reprocessed the reads with MiXCR, giving one entry per CDR3 protein. The data contain about 920,000 distinct CDR3 sequences, approximately 32% of them seen just once; the ten biggest clones take up 13%. This sample comprised cultured CD8+ T cells from PBMCs, obtained from culture after CMV antigen stimulation. Receptors were obtained from a human donor in good health (CMV status not recorded). Some clones in this sample may be carry-over from other donors' samples.

This clonotype was observed many times. This rearrangement joins TRBV7-2 to TRBJ2-5; the D gene is possibly TRBD1 (6 bases). Trimming removed 3 bases at V and 3 bases at J, with 11 bases between. Germline V gene data show CDR1 as SGHTA and CDR2 as FQGNSA. This CDR3 is 14 amino acids long. The CDR3 protein is CASSFRDTKETQYF. The CDR3 nucleotides read TGTGCCAGCAGCTTCCGGGACACAAAAGAGACCCAGTACTTC.

At least ten counts were recorded for this clonotype. This rearrangement joins TRBV7-2 to TRBJ2-1; 8 bases match TRBD2. With 1 base clipped from V and 7 bases from J, the junction kept 9 bases outside the gene matches. The CDR3 consists of 16 residues. From germline, CDR1 is SGHTA and CDR2 FQGNSA. DNA of the CDR3: TGTGCCAGCAGCTTAGTGGGCCGGGGGGGCATAAATGAGCAGTTCTTC. Protein product: CASSLVGRGGINEQFF.

As concerns this clonotype: One base away lies a much larger clone, so this may be a sequencing read error. This rearrangement joins TRBV12-3 or TRBV12-4 to TRBJ1-5; D remains unclear. The CDR3 is 15 residues long. The CDR3 reads CANSFGSVSVFPQHF. CDR3 DNA sequence: TGTGCCAACAGTTTCGGATCAGTGTCTGTGTTCCCCCAGCATTTT.

Concerning this clonotype itself: Germline and junction disagree at one end, which may indicate a read error. V is TRBV7-9 and J is TRBJ2-7, with D perhaps being TRBD1 or TRBD2 (6 bases each). Germline CDR1 SEHNR, CDR2 FQNEAQ (reference sequence). This CDR3 is 15 amino acids long. This chain's CDR3 is CARSPVRDNTYEQYF. CDR3 nucleotides: TGTGCCCGCAGCCCAGTGCGGGACAACACCTACGAGCAGTACTTC.

The genes are TRBV7-6 and TRBJ1-4; no reliable D call. Trimming took 3 bases from V and 8 from J, leaving 19 bases between them. The CDR3 covers 16 residues. Germline CDR1 SGHVS, CDR2 FNYEAQ. DNA of the CDR3: TGTGCCAGCAGCTTCTCCCTGGGAGGAGCTGGGGAAAAACTGTTTTTT. Amino acid sequence: CASSFSLGGAGEKLFF. The variable domain in full, completed from reference TRBV7-6 and TRBJ1-4, reads GAGVSQSPRYKVTKRGQDVALRCDPISGHVSLYWYRQALGQGPEFLTYFNYEAQQDKSGLPNDRFSAERPEGSISTLTIQRTEQRDSAMYRCASSFSLGGAGEKLFFGSGTQLSVL.

This clonotype was picked up many times. V and J are TRBV7-2 and TRBJ1-1, with D possibly matching TRBD1 (5 bases). Germline V gene sequence: CDR1 SGHTA, CDR2 FQGNSA. This CDR3 has 14 amino acids. Deletions cut 1 base from V and 4 bases from J, with 10 bases between. CDR3 nucleotide sequence: TGTGCCAGCAGCTTAGTCGGGGGGGGCACTGAAGCTTTCTTT. Amino acids: CASSLVGGGTEAFF.

The rearrangement links TRBV7-9 to TRBJ2-5, with D possibly being TRBD1 (6 bases). CDR3 length: 14 amino acids. The V end was cut by 6 bases, the J end by 0 bases, with 11 bases between. Germline V lookup: CDR1 SEHNR, CDR2 FQNEAQ (reference sequence). The CDR3 DNA reads TGTGCCAGCAGGAAAGGACAGAACCAAGAGACCCAGTACTTC. This gives the protein CASRKGQNQETQYF.

This chain joins TRBV10-3 and TRBJ1-2; D is perhaps TRBD1 (5 bases). Trimming stripped 4 bases from V and 0 bases from J, with 15 bases between. Germline CDR1 ENHRY, CDR2 SYGVKD. This CDR3 region has 16 residues. The CDR3 region is CAISVGGSQANYGYTF. In nucleotides, the CDR3 is TGTGCCATCAGTGTGGGGGGGTCGCAAGCTAACTATGGCTACACCTTC.

The genes are TRBV20-1 and TRBJ1-1, with D perhaps matching TRBD1 (6 bases). The V end was cut by 2 bases, the J end by 6 bases, with 16 bases between. The CDR3 sequence is 14 residues long. Germline V lookup: CDR1 DFQATT, CDR2 SNEGSKA (reference sequence). In nucleotides, the CDR3 is TGCAGTGCTAGAAGTACAGGGTCGTTAGCTGAAGCTTTCTTT. Translated, it gives CSARSTGSLAEAFF.

The J gene is TRBJ2-6, the V gene TRBV5-6, with D hard to call. Trimming pared 3 bases from V and 2 bases from J, leaving 12 bases between. CDR1 SGHDT and CDR2 YYEEEE come from the germline V gene. The CDR3 sequence is 16 residues long. DNA of the CDR3: TGTGCCAGCAGCTCCGGACGCTCTCCTGGGGCCAACGTCCTGACTTTC. Its translation is CASSSGRSPGANVLTF. Filled out from reference TRBV5-6 and TRBJ2-6, the complete variable domain reads DAGVTQSPTHLIKTRGQQVTLRCSPKSGHDTVSWYQQALGQGPQFIFQYYEEEERQRGNFPDRFSGHQFPNYSSELNVNALLLGDSALYLCASSSGRSPGANVLTFGAGSRLTVL.

This clonotype has just one count. Mismatch with germline at one junction end may stem from a read error. The chain is built from TRBV4-1 and TRBJ2-5; D remains unclear. This CDR3 has 13 amino acids. Germline-derived CDR1 and CDR2 are MGHRA and YSYEKL. The CDR3 sequence is CASSSYVGETQYF. The CDR3, as DNA: TGTGCCAGCAGCTCTTATGTGGGGGAGACCCAGTACTTC.

This sequence joins TRBV6-6 and TRBJ1-1, with a tentative D call TRBD1 (6 bases). CDR1 is MNHNY and CDR2 is SVGAGI in the germline V gene (reference sequence). CDR3 length: 15 amino acids. V was trimmed by 2 bases and J by 6 bases, leaving 16 bases between them. The CDR3 bases are TGTGCCAGCAGTTACGTCACACAGGGAAGGGCTGAAGCTTTCTTT. Protein product: CASSYVTQGRAEAFF.

This clonotype was counted a few times. V usage is TRBV6-5 and J usage is TRBJ2-7, with 7 nucleotides matching TRBD1. CDR1 is MNHEY, CDR2 SVGAGI, per germline. The CDR3 length is 14 residues. V was clipped by 6 bases and J by 4 bases; unmatched bases: 9. The CDR3 bases are TGTGCCAGCAGCTTACAGGGGAGAGATTACGAGCAGTACTTC. This gives the protein CASSLQGRDYEQYF.

In its sample, this clonotype was seen many times. The V and J genes are TRBV7-6 and TRBJ1-2, with TRBD1 matching 7 bases. This CDR3 contains 17 residues. The germline gives CDR1 SGHVS, CDR2 FNYEAQ. Unmatched junction bases numbered 12, after V lost 5 bases and J lost 0 bases. CDR3 protein: CASSIDPPGQTNYGYTF. CDR3 nucleotide sequence: TGTGCCAGCAGCATCGACCCTCCGGGACAGACTAACTATGGCTACACCTTC.